The 22 T cell receptor beta chains listed next were all sequenced from one sample in a study of cytomegalovirus exposure and HLA in healthy donors. Primers included in the PCR were 60 Vbeta and 13 Jbeta primers. Data came from immunoSEQ multiplex PCR; TCRdb stores just in-frame clones and leaves some out. The sample lists approximately 97,000 clones, around 85% occurring once. Sequencing was done on a sample of PBMCs. The source is a man aged 40-49 years in good health and CMV-seropositive.

V usage is TRBV27 and J usage is TRBJ2-5, with 10 bases that match TRBD1. With V trimmed by 4 bases and J by 2 bases, 7 bases remained unmatched. This CDR3 is 16 amino acids long. Germline CDR1 is MNHEY and CDR2 is SMNVEV (reference sequence). The CDR3 reads CASSYRRDRGQETQYF. The CDR3 DNA reads TGTGCCAGCAGTTACAGGCGGGACAGGGGACAAGAGACCCAGTACTTC.

The chain joins TRBV7-9 to TRBJ1-2; D is possibly TRBD1 (5 bases). CDR3 length equals 14 residues. Trimming removed 0 bases from V and 8 bases from J, with 13 bases in between. Germline CDR1 and CDR2: SEHNR and FQNEAQ (reference sequence). The CDR3 here is CASSLAQAPWGYTF. In nucleotides, the CDR3 is TGTGCCAGCAGCTTAGCACAGGCCCCCTGGGGCTACACCTTC.

The count of this clone is one. The rearrangement joins TRBV7-3 to TRBJ2-2, with D possibly being TRBD1 (5 bases). The CDR3 has 13 amino acids. V lost 5 bases, J lost 4 bases, and 8 bases lay in between. Germline CDR1 reads SGHTA; CDR2 reads FQGTGA. The CDR3 sequence is CASSQGVTGELFF. CDR3 DNA: TGTGCCAGCAGCCAAGGGGTCACCGGGGAGCTGTTTTTT.

This chain uses TRBV29-1 with TRBJ2-1, with D perhaps TRBD2 (5 bases). Germline CDR1 is SQVTM and CDR2 is ANQGSEA. This CDR3 has 13 residues. Trimming removed 3 bases at V and 4 bases at J, with 10 bases between. Here the CDR3 reads CSVERAQYNEQFF. CDR3 sequence (DNA): TGCAGCGTTGAGAGGGCTCAGTACAATGAGCAGTTCTTC.

V is TRBV10-1 and J is TRBJ1-5; D is possibly TRBD1 (5 bases). Trimming removed 6 bases at V and 2 bases at J, with 8 bases between. CDR3 length equals 13 residues. Per germline, CDR1 WNHNN and CDR2 SYGVQD (reference sequence). In DNA, the CDR3 is TGCGCCAGCAGACAGGCCGGCAATCAGCCCCAGCATTTT. Protein product: CASRQAGNQPQHF.

For this clone: Other DNA sequences of this sample code for an identical CDR3. This sequence joins TRBV29-1 and TRBJ1-5; D gene unclear. The CDR3 is made up of 13 amino acids. The V end was cut by 6 bases, the J end by 1 base, with 10 bases between. Germline CDR1 is SQVTM and CDR2 is ANQGSEA. CDR3: CSVARGSNQPQHF. CDR3 nucleotides: TGCAGCGTCGCGCGCGGGAGCAATCAGCCCCAGCATTTT.

The V and J genes are TRBV5-1 and TRBJ1-3; 10 nucleotides align to TRBD1. The trim removed 3 bases at V and 1 base at J, leaving 7 bases unmatched. Looked up from germline, CDR1 is SGHRS and CDR2 is YFSETQ. The CDR3 spans 17 residues. CDR3 nucleotides: TGCGCCAGCAGCTCAAAGACAGGGGGCAGTTCTGGAAACACCATATATTTT. Translated: CASSSKTGGSSGNTIYF. Full variable domain (outside the CDR3, taken from reference TRBV5-1 and TRBJ1-3): KAGVTQTPRYLIKTRGQQVTLSCSPISGHRSVSWYQQTPGQGLQFLFEYFSETQRNKGNFPGRFSGRQFSNSRSEMNVSTLELGDSALYLCASSSKTGGSSGNTIYFGEGSWLTVV.

The chain employs TRBV4-1 and TRBJ1-3; 7 bases are shared with TRBD1. CDR1 is MGHRA, CDR2 YSYEKL, per germline. This CDR3 comprises 15 residues. V lost 1 base and J lost 2; bases outside the gene matches: 2. Written as DNA, the CDR3 is TGCGCCAGCAGCCAAGCCGACAGGGCTGGAAACACCATATATTTT. Protein product: CASSQADRAGNTIYF.

The V call is TRBV5-1, the J call TRBJ2-7, with 7 positions matching TRBD1. V lost 4 bases to trimming and J lost 4 bases; unmatched junction nucleotides: 17. Per the germline V gene, CDR1 is SGHRS and CDR2 is YFSETQ. This CDR3 region has 17 residues. The CDR3 coding sequence is TGCGCCAGCAGCCTAATCTTAGTTGGGGACAGCCGTTACGAGCAGTACTTC. This codes for CASSLILVGDSRYEQYF.

The J gene is TRBJ1-2, the V gene TRBV6-1; 8 bases fit TRBD1. The germline CDR1 and CDR2 sequences are MNHNS and SASEGT. V was pared by 8 bases and J by 8 bases, with 13 bases of the junction left unmatched. CDR3 length equals 14 residues. The chain's CDR3 is CASRAGQGAEGYTF. CDR3 in DNA: TGTGCCAGCCGGGCTGGCCAGGGGGCAGAGGGCTACACCTTC.

The chain joins TRBV14 to TRBJ2-7, with 8 bases lining up with TRBD1. V lost 0 bases to trimming and J lost 3 bases; unmatched junction nucleotides: 1. This CDR3 comprises 14 residues. Looked up from germline, CDR1 is SGHDN and CDR2 is FVKESK. CDR3 residues: CASSQDRGLYEQYF. CDR3 nucleotide sequence: TGTGCCAGCAGCCAAGACAGGGGGCTCTACGAGCAGTACTTC. Supplemented by reference TRBV14 and TRBJ2-7, the full variable domain reads EAGVTQFPSHSVIEKGQTVTLRCDPISGHDNLYWYRRVMGKEIKFLLHFVKESKQDESGMPNNRFLAERTGGTYSTLKVQPAELEDSGVYFCASSQDRGLYEQYFGPGTRLTVT.

This chain connects TRBV5-4 to TRBJ1-2; D may be TRBD1 (6 bases). CDR1 is SGHNT, CDR2 YYREEE, per germline (reference sequence). The CDR3 loop spans 14 amino acids. V was pared by 2 bases and J by 5 bases, with 13 bases between. The CDR3 DNA reads TGTGCCAGCAGCTTCATGGACAGAGAATATGGCTACACCTTC. It is translated as CASSFMDREYGYTF. Together with reference TRBV5-4 and TRBJ1-2, the CDR3 gives the full variable domain: ETGVTQSPTHLIKTRGQQVTLRCSSQSGHNTVSWYQQALGQGPQFIFQYYREEENGRGNFPPRFSGLQFPNYSSELNVNALELDDSALYLCASSFMDREYGYTFGSGTRLTVV.

The chain carries TRBV11-2 and TRBJ2-2; 13 bases align to TRBD2. The CDR3 covers 18 residues. V gave up 5 bases and J gave up 3 bases; unmatched junction bases: 9. Germline V gene lookup returns CDR1 SGHAT and CDR2 FQNNGV. CDR3 loop: CASSPLGLAGRDTGELFF. The CDR3 region has the DNA TGTGCCAGCAGCCCCTTGGGACTAGCGGGAAGGGACACCGGGGAGCTGTTTTTT.

This clone was seen more than once but under ten times. The chain couples TRBV7-9 to TRBJ2-6, with 8 bases identical to TRBD1. This CDR3 is 19 amino acids long. Per germline, CDR1 SEHNR and CDR2 FQNEAQ (reference sequence). Trimming took 2 bases from V and 0 from J; bases not matched to a gene: 9. CDR3 in amino acids: CASSLPRTGPSSGANVLTF. The CDR3 DNA reads as TGTGCCAGCAGCTTACCCCGGACAGGGCCGAGCTCTGGGGCCAACGTCCTGACTTTC.

This rearrangement joins TRBV6-1 to TRBJ2-7, with 7 bases lining up with TRBD2. Germline V lookup: CDR1 MNHNS, CDR2 SASEGT. The CDR3 runs 14 residues. With 7 bases clipped from V and 1 base from J, the junction kept 7 bases outside the gene matches. DNA of the CDR3: TGTGCCAGCATAAGGCGGGAGAGGTCCTACGAGCAGTACTTC. Translated: CASIRRERSYEQYF.

This clone was seen a single time. The CDR3 DNA reads as TGTGCCAGCAGTGTCCGGACAGTGAACACTGAAGCTTTCTTT. Protein sequence: CASSVRTVNTEAFF. The J gene is TRBJ1-1, the V gene TRBV6-1, with a weak D call TRBD1 (6 bases). V gave up 4 bases and J gave up 0 bases, with 9 bases separating them. Germline loops: CDR1 MNHNS, CDR2 SASEGT. The CDR3 is 14 residues long.

The V call is TRBV18, the J call TRBJ1-3, with 7 bases aligning to TRBD1. The CDR3 covers 16 residues. Trimming removed 6 bases from V and 3 bases from J; junction bases left unmatched: 11. Germline assignment: CDR1 KGHSH and CDR2 LQKENI. The CDR3 nucleotides are TGTGCCAGCTCGGCTCTACAGGGGACGGGTGGAAACACCATATATTTT. Its protein is CASSALQGTGGNTIYF.

The gene calls are TRBV6-4 and TRBJ2-4; the D gene is possibly TRBD1 (5 bases). Trimming took off 2 bases at V and 0 bases at J, with 11 bases between the two ends. The CDR3 consists of 16 residues. Germline V gives CDR1 MRHNA, CDR2 SNTAGT. CDR3 in DNA: TGTGCCAGCAGTGACCAGGGAATTATAGCCAAAAACATTCAGTACTTC. It codes for CASSDQGIIAKNIQYF.

The rearrangement links TRBV9 to TRBJ1-2; the D is unclear. V lost 4 bases, J lost 4 bases, and 17 bases lay in between. Germline lookup yields CDR1 SGDLS and CDR2 YYNGEE. This CDR3 has 15 residues. The CDR3 bases are TGTGCCAGCAGCTTAAGATGGGAGGCCTCCTATGGCTACACCTTC. Protein product: CASSLRWEASYGYTF.

The chain combines TRBV11-3 with TRBJ2-5; possible D gene TRBD1, 7 bases. CDR1 is SGHNT, CDR2 YENEEA, per germline. The CDR3 has 14 residues. The V end was cut by 5 bases, the J end by 11 bases, with 21 bases between. CDR3 DNA sequence: TGTGCCAGCAGCGAACAGGGGACCTCGGGGGAGCAGTACTTC. Translating gives CASSEQGTSGEQYF.

The chain combines TRBV7-9 with TRBJ2-7; perhaps TRBD2 as D (6 bases). Germline V gene lookup returns CDR1 SEHNR and CDR2 FQNEAQ (reference sequence). The CDR3 is made up of 15 amino acids. V was cut by 1 base and J by 2 bases, with 12 bases left in between. CDR3 sequence (DNA): TGTGCCAGCAGCTTAGGCGGGGAGTTTCCCTACGAGCAGTACTTC. Amino acids: CASSLGGEFPYEQYF. The variable domain in full, with the rest retrieved from reference TRBV7-9 and TRBJ2-7, is DTGVSQNPRHKITKRGQNVTFRCDPISEHNRLYWYRQTLGQGPEFLTYFQNEAQLEKSRLLSDRFSAERPKGSFSTLEIQRTEQGDSAMYLCASSLGGEFPYEQYFGPGTRLTVT.

In nucleotides, the CDR3 is TGTGCCAGTCTTCAAAGGGGGGGTGGCTATGGCTACACCTTC. It translates to CASLQRGGGYGYTF. The rearrangement joins TRBV19 to TRBJ1-2; D is perhaps TRBD1 (6 bases). V gave up 8 bases and J gave up 4 bases, with 17 bases separating them. Germline assignment: CDR1 LNHDA and CDR2 SQIVND (reference sequence). The length of the CDR3 is 14 residues.